This T cell receptor beta chain derives from a study of regulatory T cells in long-lasting Graves disease. Building the TCR beta libraries relied on iRepertoire HTBI primers, and CDR3 regions underwent Arm-PCR. One entry per CDR3 protein, called by TCRdb with MiXCR from the multiplex PCR reads. Counted here are a few hundred thousand distinct CDR3 sequences, over 15% occurring once; the ten biggest clones make up less than 30%. Germline assignment: CDR1 SQVTM and CDR2 ANQGSEA. The V end lost 4 bases, the J end lost 0 bases, and 9 bases lay between the germline ends. CDR3 length: 13 amino acids. The table lists this clonotype with a few counts. Its matching antigen is unknown. Overall study findings and caveats: Gene preferences differed: TRBV28, TRBJ1-2, TRBJ2-5 in persistent cases.

Time point here: newly diagnosed GD, antithyroid drugs for less than 3 months. RNA extracted from PBMCs served as the sequencing template. This same sample was also part of a study on T cells in Graves' hyperthyroidism and ophthalmopathy.

This specimen consisted of peripheral blood mononuclear cells (PBMCs), obtained at new diagnosis, from a patient treated with antithyroid drugs. The chain links TRBV29-1 to TRBJ1-1; D not certain. The receptor's source is a woman between 18 and 29 years old with Graves disease. CDR3 loop: CSVGGYLNTEAFF. The CDR3 DNA reads as TGCAGCGTTGGCGGATATTTGAACACTGAAGCTTTCTTT. The full variable domain, completed using reference TRBV29-1 and TRBJ1-1, is SAVISQKPSRDICQRGTSLTIQCQVDSQVTMMFWYRQQPGQSLTLIATANQGSEATYESGFVIDKFPISRPNLTFSTLTVSNMSPEDSSIYLCSVGGYLNTEAFFGQGTRLTVV.